These T cell receptor beta chains were read from a single sample in a study of vaccination and CD4 T cells after COVID-19. The antigens of these receptors remain unknown. Via MiXCR, TCRdb re-called the PCR reads, giving one row per CDR3 protein. The table includes around 8,100 distinct CDR3 sequences, around 57% detected once. Input material: CD4+ T cells from blood, cultured in vitro. These receptors originate from a human donor who had recovered from COVID-19. CDR3s include the opening cysteine and the closing phenylalanine or tryptophan. Fields, in order: D gene, V gene, J gene, clone size, CDR3 DNA, CDR3 protein. D genes are given only for firm matches. The listing skips clone size in some rows; elsewhere it reads once, few, many or a size class.

.	TRBV6-1	TRBJ2-3	few	TGTGCCAGCCGCCTGGGCCCACCGGCAGATACGCAGTATTTT	CASRLGPPADTQYF
.	TRBV7-8	TRBJ2-3	.	TGTGCCAGCAGCTTAGTTTTTGTCACCCGCACAGATACGCAGTATTTT	CASSLVFVTRTDTQYF
.	TRBV27	TRBJ2-3	few	TGTGCCAGCAGGGCTTTATCTCGGAGAGATACGCAGTATTTT	CASRALSRRDTQYF
.	TRBV7-2	TRBJ2-7	.	TGTGCCAGCAGCTTATTTGGGACTGACTCCTACGAGCAGTACTTC	CASSLFGTDSYEQYF
.	TRBV20-1	TRBJ2-5	.	TGCAGTGCTAGAGCCTTAGACCGGACCCGGGAGACCCAGTACTTC	CSARALDRTRETQYF
.	TRBV2	TRBJ1-2	.	TGTGCCAGCAGCACCTCTGGGCCCAGCGGCTATGGCTACACCTTC	CASSTSGPSGYGYTF
.	TRBV30	TRBJ2-7	.	TGTGCCTGGAAATGGGCCCCGGGAACCTACGAGCAGTACTTC	CAWKWAPGTYEQYF
.	TRBV30	TRBJ1-5	.	TGTGCCTGGAGCGGACGGGGGGGACAGCCCCAGCATTTT	CAWSGRGGQPQHF
.	TRBV19	TRBJ1-3	.	TGTGCCAGTAGTATCCCCGAGGGGACTGGAAACACCATATATTTT	CASSIPEGTGNTIYF
TRBD2	TRBV20-1	TRBJ2-4	.	TGCAGTGCTTTAGAGACTAGCGGGGGGGAAAACATTCAGTACTTC	CSALETSGGENIQYF
.	TRBV6-1	TRBJ1-2	.	TGTGCCAGCAGGACAGTTAGCGGCTACACCTTC	CASRTVSGYTF
.	TRBV29-1	TRBJ1-1	.	TGCAGCGGAGCAGGGAACACTGAAGCTTTCTTT	CSGAGNTEAFF
.	TRBV6-2/TRBV6-3	TRBJ1-5	few	TGTGCCAGCAGTTACAGCAGGGATGGTCAGCCCCAGCATTTT	CASSYSRDGQPQHF
.	TRBV18	TRBJ1-2	few	TGTGCCAGCTCACCAGGGAGCTTAGATGGCTACACCTTC	CASSPGSLDGYTF
.	TRBV6-1	TRBJ2-3	.	TGTGCCAGCAGGCTGGGTGGGGGCACAGATACGCAGTATTTT	CASRLGGGTDTQYF
.	TRBV7-2	TRBJ2-5	.	TGTGCCAGCAGCCGGACAGTTCCAGGGGAGACCCAGTACTTC	CASSRTVPGETQYF
.	TRBV12-3/TRBV12-4	TRBJ2-3	.	TGTGCCAGCAGTTTAGGTGATCTCACAGATACGCAGTATTTT	CASSLGDLTDTQYF
TRBD1	TRBV4-2	TRBJ1-1	.	TGTGCCAGCAGCCAAGTGACAGGGGGTTCAGGAACTGAAGCTTTCTTT	CASSQVTGGSGTEAFF
TRBD2	TRBV20-1	TRBJ2-5	medium-sized	TGCAGTGCAGGGACTAGCGGGAGCCGGGGGACCCAGTACTTC	CSAGTSGSRGTQYF
.	TRBV6-2/TRBV6-3	TRBJ1-2	few	TGTGCCAGTATGGACGGAGCTATACCCTCCTATGGCTACACCTTC	CASMDGAIPSYGYTF
.	TRBV27	TRBJ1-1	.	TGTGCCAGCAGCACGCCCCACTTGAACACTGAAGCTTTCTTT	CASSTPHLNTEAFF
.	TRBV18	TRBJ1-3	.	TGTGCCAGCTCACCCGGGCCTGGAAACACCATATATTTT	CASSPGPGNTIYF
.	TRBV20-1	TRBJ2-5	.	TGCAGTGCTAGAGGAAGGGGAGAGACCCAGTACTTC	CSARGRGETQYF
TRBD2	TRBV14	TRBJ2-5	few	TGTGCCAGCAGCCATGCCAGCGGGGGGGGACAAGAGACCCAGTACTTC	CASSHASGGGQETQYF
.	TRBV24-1	TRBJ1-3	.	TGTGCCACCAGTGATTTGGACTCGTGCTCTGGAAACACCATATATTTT	CATSDLDSCSGNTIYF
.	TRBV7-2	TRBJ1-1	.	TGTGCCAGCAGCTACCTTGGTTGGGGGTTGAACACTGAAGCTTTCTTT	CASSYLGWGLNTEAFF
.	TRBV30	TRBJ1-5	.	TGTGCCTGGAGTGGTGGCGGTTTGAATAGCAATCAGCCCCAGCATTTT	CAWSGGGLNSNQPQHF
.	TRBV7-3	TRBJ2-2	.	TGTGCCAGCAGCTTAAACAGTTTCGGGGAGCTGTTTTTT	CASSLNSFGELFF
.	TRBV25-1	TRBJ2-3	.	TGTGCCAGTGCGACCGGAGATACGCAGTATTTT	CASATGDTQYF
.	TRBV11-3	TRBJ1-4	few	TGTGCCAGCCAAAGGGCGGCTAATGAAAAACTGTTTTTT	CASQRAANEKLFF
.	TRBV19	TRBJ1-5	few	TGTGCCAGTACTCCAAAAGGTGAGGCCGACTGGCCAGTAAGTCAGCCCCAGCATTTT	CASTPKGEADWPVSQPQHF
.	TRBV2	TRBJ1-5	few	TGTGCCAGCAGTGGGGAAGCGGGGCGCCAGCCCCAGCATTTT	CASSGEAGRQPQHF
TRBD2	TRBV20-1	TRBJ2-3	.	TGCAGTGCTAGACTAGCGGCTAGCACAGATACGCAGTATTTT	CSARLAASTDTQYF
.	TRBV4-2	TRBJ1-2	.	TGTGCCAGCAGCCAAACCGGACCAGGCTATGGCTACACCTTC	CASSQTGPGYGYTF
TRBD1	TRBV25-1	TRBJ2-2	.	TGTGCCAGCAGTGAAAGGGACAGTACCGGGGAGCTGTTTTTT	CASSERDSTGELFF
.	TRBV2	TRBJ1-5	.	TGTGCCAGCAGGGTTGACAGTCGATCTCAGCCCCAGCATTTT	CASRVDSRSQPQHF
.	TRBV7-2	TRBJ1-1	.	TGTGCCAGCAGCTTAGCTCAGGGAGGGGGTACTGAAGCTTTCTTT	CASSLAQGGGTEAFF
.	TRBV6-2/TRBV6-3	TRBJ2-7	.	TGTGCCAGCAGTTACTCGAAGGTGAGCTCCTACGAGCAGTACTTC	CASSYSKVSSYEQYF
TRBD1	TRBV6-2/TRBV6-3	TRBJ2-5	.	TGTGCCAGCAGTGGGATTCGACAGGGGGGGTACCAAGAGACCCAGTACTTC	CASSGIRQGGYQETQYF
TRBD1	TRBV6-1	TRBJ1-6	.	TGTGCCAGCTGTCGGGACAGGAATTCACCCCTCCACTTT	CASCRDRNSPLHF
.	TRBV20-1	TRBJ1-2	few	TGCAGTGCTAGAGGGGACGGCGATAGCTATGGCTACACCTTC	CSARGDGDSYGYTF
.	TRBV6-5	TRBJ2-3	.	TGTGCCAGCAGTTACTCTCGAGATACGCAGTATTTT	CASSYSRDTQYF
.	TRBV20-1	TRBJ2-7	.	TGCAGTGCTAGTCTGGGTCTGGGGTACGAGCAGTACTTC	CSASLGLGYEQYF
.	TRBV7-6	TRBJ2-5	few	TGTGCCAGCAGCTTAGTTAACGGGGTCGAAGAGACCCAGTACTTC	CASSLVNGVEETQYF
.	TRBV11-3	TRBJ1-3	.	TGTGCCAGCAGCCCTCGGACAGTAGGTGGAAACACCATATATTTT	CASSPRTVGGNTIYF